The 32 T cell receptor beta chains below all came from one sample that was sequenced in a study of blood T cell repertoires in COVID-19. Measured with immunoSEQ multiplex PCR; TCRdb has only the in-frame clones, and not every one. This repertoire shows 150,000 to 200,000 clones, approximately 78% found once; its top ten account for approximately 15%. Sequencing was done on a sample of PBMCs or T cells enriched from blood (not recorded which). These receptors were taken from a woman aged 45 to 65 who had recovered from COVID-19.

J is TRBJ2-3 and V is TRBV7-3; D unresolved. V lost 5 bases, J lost 5 bases, and 11 bases lay in between. Germline V CDR1 and CDR2: SGHTA, FQGTGA. The CDR3 spans 13 residues. The CDR3 spells CASSMSHQDTQYF. The DNA for the CDR3 is TGTGCCAGCAGCATGAGCCATCAAGATACGCAGTATTTT.

V is TRBV11-3 and J is TRBJ2-1; TRBD2 is a possible D gene (5 bases). The CDR3 runs 13 residues. V lost 3 bases, J lost 5 bases, and 8 bases lay in between. Germline values: CDR1 SGHNT, CDR2 YENEEA. CDR3: CASSLSSNNEQFF. CDR3 DNA: TGTGCCAGCAGCTTGTCTAGCAACAATGAGCAGTTCTTC.

The chain employs TRBV7-8 and TRBJ1-6; D may be TRBD1 (5 bases). Germline V lookup: CDR1 SGHVS, CDR2 FQNEAQ. This CDR3 has 16 residues. The V end was cut by 0 bases, the J end by 9 bases, with 15 bases between. In DNA, the CDR3 is TGTGCCAGCAGCTTAGCGCGGCAGGGTGGATCTTCACCCCTCCACTTT. It encodes CASSLARQGGSSPLHF. The full variable domain, rest sourced from reference TRBV7-8 and TRBJ1-6, is GAGVSQSPRYKVAKRGQDVALRCDPISGHVSLFWYQQALGQGPEFLTYFQNEAQLDKSGLPSDRFFAERPEGSVSTLKIQRTQQEDSAVYLCASSLARQGGSSPLHFGNGTRLTVT.

V and J are TRBV10-3 and TRBJ2-1; a weak D match, TRBD2 (6 bases). Germline V gene lookup returns CDR1 ENHRY and CDR2 SYGVKD. The CDR3 length is 15 residues. V was cut by 4 bases and J by 0 bases, with 10 bases left in between. CDR3 nucleotides: TGTGCCATCAGTGGTCAGGGAGGCTCCTACAATGAGCAGTTCTTC. Translated, it gives CAISGQGGSYNEQFF.

The CDR3: CASSYNGLAIGETQYF. The DNA of the CDR3 is TGTGCCAGCAGCTATAATGGACTAGCGATAGGGGAGACCCAGTACTTC. The V gene is TRBV5-8, the J gene TRBJ2-5; 9 bases fit TRBD2. There are 16 residues in the CDR3. V was pared by 3 bases and J by 5 bases, with 11 bases of the junction left unmatched. Per the germline V gene, CDR1 is SGHTS and CDR2 is YDEGEE.

This clone has a single count. The chain uses TRBV2 and TRBJ2-5; 9 positions agree with TRBD1. Germline V gene lookup returns CDR1 SNHLY and CDR2 FYNNEI. The CDR3 contains 14 residues. The V segment lost 5 bases and the J segment 5 bases; nucleotides outside the gene matches: 6. CDR3 in amino acids: CASSRTGGRETQYF. CDR3 in DNA: TGTGCCAGCAGTCGAACAGGGGGCAGGGAGACCCAGTACTTC.

The chain carries TRBV10-2 and TRBJ2-7, with D perhaps TRBD2 (5 bases). There are 16 residues in the CDR3. Germline CDR1 and CDR2: WSHSY and SAAADI. The germline V and J ends were trimmed by 0 bases and 1 base, with 13 bases remaining between them. CDR3 DNA sequence: TGCGCCAGCAGTGAGTCGGTTAGCGAGATATCCTACGAGCAGTACTTC. Amino acids: CASSESVSEISYEQYF.

This clone appeared a few times. V and J are TRBV6-5 and TRBJ1-5, with D tentatively TRBD1 (6 bases). This CDR3 contains 15 residues. The V and J ends lost 6 bases and 2 bases respectively, with 14 bases between them. The germline CDR1 and CDR2 sequences are MNHEY and SVGAGI. CDR3 sequence: CASRRETGGNQPQHF. The CDR3 DNA sequence: TGTGCCAGCAGGCGAGAGACAGGAGGCAATCAGCCCCAGCATTTT.

With respect to this clone: This CDR3 is also generated by other DNA sequences in the sample. The V call is TRBV19, the J call TRBJ2-2, with TRBD1 matching over 8 bases. The CDR3 loop spans 15 amino acids. With V trimmed by 6 bases and J by 0 bases, 3 bases remained unmatched. Germline assignment: CDR1 LNHDA and CDR2 SQIVND (reference sequence). CDR3 region: CASSNRGTNTGELFF. As DNA, the CDR3 is TGTGCCAGTAGCAACAGGGGGACGAACACCGGGGAGCTGTTTTTT. The full variable domain, rest sourced from reference TRBV19 and TRBJ2-2, is DGGITQSPKYLFRKEGQNVTLSCEQNLNHDAMYWYRQDPGQGLRLIYYSQIVNDFQKGDIAEGYSVSREKKESFPLTVTSAQKNPTAFYLCASSNRGTNTGELFFGEGSRLTVL.

The V call is TRBV11-2, the J call TRBJ2-5; 8 bases line up with TRBD2. Germline V CDR1 and CDR2: SGHAT, FQNNGV. The CDR3 length is 15 residues. The V and J ends lost 1 base and 9 bases, in that order; junction bases with no gene match: 10. CDR3 DNA: TGTGCCAGCAGCTTAGTTCGGGAGGGCCGGGGGGCCCAGTACTTC. Amino acid sequence: CASSLVREGRGAQYF.

This rearrangement joins TRBV27 to TRBJ2-2, with TRBD1 matching 7 bases. Looked up from germline, CDR1 is MNHEY and CDR2 is SMNVEV (reference sequence). Trimming cost V 5 bases and J 5 bases; bases outside gene matches: 5. The CDR3 consists of 14 residues. The CDR3 reads CASSRDRGTGELFF. CDR3 sequence (DNA): TGTGCCAGCAGTAGGGACAGAGGGACCGGGGAGCTGTTTTTT.

The rearrangement joins TRBV5-1 to TRBJ2-1; D gene ambiguous. The germline gives CDR1 SGHRS, CDR2 YFSETQ. The CDR3 extends over 21 amino acids. V was cut by 2 bases and J by 0 bases, with 27 bases left in between. The CDR3 is CASSLALSVVSSLSSYNEQFF. Here the CDR3 DNA reads TGCGCCAGCAGCTTAGCGCTTTCAGTGGTTTCGTCGTTGAGCTCCTACAATGAGCAGTTCTTC. The full variable domain, rest sourced from reference TRBV5-1 and TRBJ2-1, is KAGVTQTPRYLIKTRGQQVTLSCSPISGHRSVSWYQQTPGQGLQFLFEYFSETQRNKGNFPGRFSGRQFSNSRSEMNVSTLELGDSALYLCASSLALSVVSSLSSYNEQFFGPGTRLTVL.

The chain carries TRBV9 and TRBJ2-2; D is possibly TRBD2 (6 bases). The CDR3 has 14 amino acids. Trimming left V 1 base short and J 7 bases short, with 11 bases between. From germline, CDR1 is SGDLS and CDR2 YYNGEE. In DNA form, the CDR3 reads TGTGCCAGCAGCGTACGGCAGGAGGGCGGGGAGCTGTTTTTT. Residues: CASSVRQEGGELFF.

The chain uses TRBV7-3 and TRBJ2-3; 14 positions match TRBD2. The CDR3 sequence is 15 residues long. Losses at the gene ends were 0 bases for V and 10 bases for J; bases not matched to a gene: 3. From germline, CDR1 is SGHTA and CDR2 FQGTGA. The CDR3 loop reads CASSLTGTSGSPQYF. The CDR3 DNA reads TGTGCCAGCAGCTTAACCGGGACTAGCGGGAGTCCGCAGTATTTT.

This clone was counted a single time. The chain uses TRBV18 and TRBJ2-2, with D maybe TRBD1 (5 bases). The CDR3 is made up of 15 amino acids. The V and J ends lost 2 bases and 4 bases respectively, with 11 bases between them. The germline V gene has CDR1 KGHSH and CDR2 LQKENI. CDR3 residues: CASSPVGHFTGELFF. CDR3 nucleotide sequence: TGTGCCAGCTCACCAGTAGGACACTTCACCGGGGAGCTGTTTTTT. Using reference TRBV18 and TRBJ2-2 for the parts outside the CDR3, the full variable domain is NAGVMQNPRHLVRRRGQEARLRCSPMKGHSHVYWYRQLPEEGLKFMVYLQKENIIDESGMPKERFSAEFPKEGPSILRIQQVVRGDSAAYFCASSPVGHFTGELFFGEGSRLTVL.

This sequence joins TRBV5-4 and TRBJ2-3, with 10 bases that match TRBD2. CDR1 is SGHNT, CDR2 YYREEE, per germline (reference sequence). V was pared by 0 bases and J by 5 bases, with 6 bases of the junction left unmatched. CDR3 size: 16 residues. CDR3 amino acids: CASSLVASGRLDTQYF. For the CDR3, the DNA is TGTGCCAGCAGCTTGGTTGCTAGCGGGAGACTAGATACGCAGTATTTT.

The rearrangement uses TRBV7-9 and TRBJ2-1; the match to TRBD2 covers 8 bases. CDR3 length: 18 amino acids. CDR1 is SEHNR and CDR2 is FQNEAQ in the germline V gene (reference sequence). Trimming cost V 0 bases and J 0 bases; bases outside gene matches: 7. CDR3 protein: CASSLATLSGSSYNEQFF. CDR3 DNA: TGTGCCAGCAGCTTAGCGACTTTGAGCGGGAGCTCCTACAATGAGCAGTTCTTC.

This rearrangement joins TRBV11-3 to TRBJ2-1; TRBD2 matches 7 bases. This CDR3 has 14 residues. V shed 2 bases, J shed 10 bases, and the junction held 8 bases outside the gene matches. Germline V gene lookup returns CDR1 SGHNT and CDR2 YENEEA. DNA of the CDR3: TGTGCCAGCAGCTTATGGGGTGCGGGGGACGAGCAGTTCTTC. The encoded protein is CASSLWGAGDEQFF.

This clone was seen a handful of times. The chain is built from TRBV10-1 and TRBJ2-2, with D tentatively TRBD1 (5 bases). The germline V gene has CDR1 WNHNN and CDR2 SYGVQD (reference sequence). The V gene lost 3 bases and the J gene lost 2 bases, with 10 bases spanning the gap. The CDR3 length is 15 residues. The CDR3 nucleotides are TGCGCCAGCAGTGAAATAACAGGCAACACCGGGGAGCTGTTTTTT. Encoded protein: CASSEITGNTGELFF.

This clone was detected only once. V usage is TRBV6-4 and J usage is TRBJ1-2; a weak D match, TRBD1 (6 bases). This CDR3 region has 14 residues. Trimming took 5 bases from V and 7 from J, leaving 17 bases between them. Per the germline V gene, CDR1 is MRHNA and CDR2 is SNTAGT. CDR3 DNA sequence: TGTGCCAGCAGTTTGACAGGCTGGGGGTTTGGCTACACCTTC. The encoded protein is CASSLTGWGFGYTF.

This chain joins TRBV4-2 and TRBJ1-3; 9 positions agree with TRBD1. Germline V CDR1 and CDR2: LGHNA, YNFKEQ. CDR3 length: 18 residues. Trimming took 5 bases from V and 0 from J; bases not matched to a gene: 11. The chain's CDR3 is CASSTRDREGPSGNTIYF. The CDR3 DNA reads as TGTGCCAGCAGCACCCGGGACAGGGAAGGGCCCTCTGGAAACACCATATATTTT.

The rearrangement uses TRBV6-5 and TRBJ1-5; possible D gene TRBD1, 6 bases. V shed 2 bases and J shed 5 bases, with 13 bases lying between them. Germline CDR1 is MNHEY and CDR2 is SVGAGI. This CDR3 contains 15 residues. DNA of the CDR3: TGTGCCAGCAGTTACACGACAGGCCTAGATCAGCCCCAGCATTTT. Translating it yields CASSYTTGLDQPQHF.

The chain recombines TRBV5-1 with TRBJ2-3; 8 nucleotides align to TRBD2. The CDR3 runs to 13 residues. Germline V gene sequence: CDR1 SGHRS, CDR2 YFSETQ. V shed 7 bases and J 8 bases; nucleotides not matched to a gene: 9. The CDR3: CASAGGLGGTQYF. For the CDR3, the DNA is TGCGCCAGCGCGGGAGGCCTAGGAGGTACGCAGTATTTT.

The rearrangement joins TRBV5-1 to TRBJ1-1; no firm D call. V was clipped by 2 bases and J by 3 bases, with 26 bases between them. The germline V gene has CDR1 SGHRS and CDR2 YFSETQ. CDR3 length equals 19 residues. CDR3 protein: CASSFLAGFFSNRYTEAFF. The DNA of the CDR3 is TGCGCCAGCAGCTTTTTGGCCGGGTTCTTTTCGAATCGGTACACTGAAGCTTTCTTT.

The table lists this clone with a few counts. The chain combines TRBV6-1 with TRBJ1-2; the D is unclear. There are 14 residues in the CDR3. Germline-derived CDR1 and CDR2 are MNHNS and SASEGT. The V and J ends lost 1 base and 4 bases respectively, with 10 bases between them. In nucleotides, the CDR3 is TGTGCCAGCAGTGAAGGCATGGGAGGCTATGGCTACACCTTC. It translates to CASSEGMGGYGYTF.

The rearrangement links TRBV24-1 to TRBJ2-7; a weak D match, TRBD1 (6 bases). The CDR3 is made up of 15 amino acids. Germline V gene sequence: CDR1 KGHDR, CDR2 SFDVKD. Trimming removed 7 bases at V and 2 bases at J, with 17 bases between. In nucleotides, the CDR3 is TGTGCCACCAGGGAAAGAACGACAGGAACCTACGAGCAGTACTTC. Translation gives CATRERTTGTYEQYF.

This clone was detected once. This chain connects TRBV6-6 to TRBJ2-7; maybe TRBD1 (6 bases). V gave up 6 bases and J gave up 5 bases, with 23 bases separating them. Per germline, CDR1 MNHNY and CDR2 SVGAGI (reference sequence). This CDR3 spans 16 amino acids. This CDR3 is CASSHREDSPPNEQYF. The CDR3 nucleotides are TGTGCCAGCAGCCACCGAGAGGACAGTCCTCCCAACGAGCAGTACTTC.

The rearrangement links TRBV30 to TRBJ2-1, with D possibly TRBD2 on 6 matching bases. CDR1 and CDR2 from the germline V gene are GTSNPN and SVGIG (reference sequence). The V and J ends lost 1 base and 0 bases respectively, with 10 bases between them. The CDR3 has 15 amino acids. The CDR3: CAWSGTTGSYNEQFF. The DNA of the CDR3 is TGTGCCTGGAGTGGGACTACGGGCTCCTACAATGAGCAGTTCTTC. Full variable domain (missing parts from reference TRBV30 and TRBJ2-1): SQTIHQWPATLVQPVGSPLSLECTVEGTSNPNLYWYRQAAGRGLQLLFYSVGIGQISSEVPQNLSASRPQDRQFILSSKKLLLSDSGFYLCAWSGTTGSYNEQFFGPGTRLTVL.

The chain links TRBV6-6 to TRBJ1-2; TRBD1 might be the D (5 bases). CDR3 length: 14 residues. V shed 6 bases and J shed 8 bases, with 19 bases lying between them. Germline CDR1 reads MNHNY; CDR2 reads SVGAGI (reference sequence). The CDR3 here is CASSYRGSNSGYTF. The DNA of the CDR3 is TGTGCCAGCAGCTATAGGGGTTCAAATAGCGGCTACACCTTC.

The genes are TRBV7-8 and TRBJ2-7; the D gene is possibly TRBD1 (6 bases). The CDR3 is 15 residues long. The V gene lost 0 bases and the J gene lost 3 bases, with 12 bases spanning the gap. Germline V gene lookup returns CDR1 SGHVS and CDR2 FQNEAQ. The DNA for the CDR3 is TGTGCCAGCAGCTTAGCTGCAGGGGCAAACTACGAGCAGTACTTC. Translated: CASSLAAGANYEQYF.

The genes are TRBV5-1 and TRBJ1-1; D unclear. Trimming shortened V by 1 base and J by 3 bases, and 4 bases separated the two germline ends. There are 12 residues in the CDR3. CDR1 is SGHRS and CDR2 is YFSETQ in the germline V gene. The CDR3 protein is CASSLSDTEAFF. The CDR3, as DNA: TGCGCCAGCAGCTTGTCGGACACTGAAGCTTTCTTT.

The chain links TRBV24-1 to TRBJ2-5; TRBD1 is a possible D gene (6 bases). V lost 3 bases to trimming and J lost 0 bases, with 10 bases between them. The CDR3 totals 15 residues. Germline CDR1 and CDR2: KGHDR and SFDVKD. In DNA, the CDR3 is TGTGCCACCAGTGATGCGACAGGTAACCAAGAGACCCAGTACTTC. Protein product: CATSDATGNQETQYF.